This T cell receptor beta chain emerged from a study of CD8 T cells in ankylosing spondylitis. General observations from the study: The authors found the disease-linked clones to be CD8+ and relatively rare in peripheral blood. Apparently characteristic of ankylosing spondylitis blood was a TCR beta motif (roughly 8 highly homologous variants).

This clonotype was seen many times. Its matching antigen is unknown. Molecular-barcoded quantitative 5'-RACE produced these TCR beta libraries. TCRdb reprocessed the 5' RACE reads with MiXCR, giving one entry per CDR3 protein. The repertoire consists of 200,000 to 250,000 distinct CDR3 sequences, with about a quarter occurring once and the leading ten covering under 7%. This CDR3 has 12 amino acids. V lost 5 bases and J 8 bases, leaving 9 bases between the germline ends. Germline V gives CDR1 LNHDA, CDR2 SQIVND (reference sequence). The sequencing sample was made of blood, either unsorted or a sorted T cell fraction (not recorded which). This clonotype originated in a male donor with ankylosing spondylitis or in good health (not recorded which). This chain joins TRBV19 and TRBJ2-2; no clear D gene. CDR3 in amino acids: CASSSLGGELFF. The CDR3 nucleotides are TGTGCCAGTAGTTCCTTGGGAGGGGAGCTGTTTTTT.